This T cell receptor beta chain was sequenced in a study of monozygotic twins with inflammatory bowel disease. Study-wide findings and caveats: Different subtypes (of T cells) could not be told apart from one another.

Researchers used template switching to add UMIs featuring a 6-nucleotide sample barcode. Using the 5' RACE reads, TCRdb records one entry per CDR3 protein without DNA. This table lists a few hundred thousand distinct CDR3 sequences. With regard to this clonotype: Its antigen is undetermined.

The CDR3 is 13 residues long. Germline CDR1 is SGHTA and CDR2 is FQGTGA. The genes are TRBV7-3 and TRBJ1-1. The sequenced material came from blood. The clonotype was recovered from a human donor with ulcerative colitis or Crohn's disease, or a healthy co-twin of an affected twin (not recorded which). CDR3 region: CASSLMWNTEAFF.